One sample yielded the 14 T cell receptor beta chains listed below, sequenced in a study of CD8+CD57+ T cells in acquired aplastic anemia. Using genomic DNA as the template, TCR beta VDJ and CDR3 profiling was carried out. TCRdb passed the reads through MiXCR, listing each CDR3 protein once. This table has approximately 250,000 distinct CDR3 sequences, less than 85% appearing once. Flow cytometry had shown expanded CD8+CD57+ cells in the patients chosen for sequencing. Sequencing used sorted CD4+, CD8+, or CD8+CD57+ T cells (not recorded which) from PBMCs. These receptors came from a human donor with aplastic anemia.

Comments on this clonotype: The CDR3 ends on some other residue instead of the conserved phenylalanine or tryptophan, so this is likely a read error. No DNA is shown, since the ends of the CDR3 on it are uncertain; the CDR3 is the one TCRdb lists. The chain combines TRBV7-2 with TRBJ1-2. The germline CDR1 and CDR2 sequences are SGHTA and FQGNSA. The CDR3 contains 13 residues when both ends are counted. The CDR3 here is CASSLEDAWQNRL.

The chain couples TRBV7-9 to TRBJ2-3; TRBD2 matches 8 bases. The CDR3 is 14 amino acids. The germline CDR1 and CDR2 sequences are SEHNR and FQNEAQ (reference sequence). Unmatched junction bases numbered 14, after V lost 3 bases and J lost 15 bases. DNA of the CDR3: TGTGCCAGCAGCTTTGAAAGAGGCGGGGGGACGGATTATTTT. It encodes CASSFERGGGTDYF.

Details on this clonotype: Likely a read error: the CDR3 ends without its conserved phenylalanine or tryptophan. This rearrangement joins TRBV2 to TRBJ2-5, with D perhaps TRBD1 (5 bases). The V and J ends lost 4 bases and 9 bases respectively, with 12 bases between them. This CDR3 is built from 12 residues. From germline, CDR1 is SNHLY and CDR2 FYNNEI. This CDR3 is CASSAVQGAQYY. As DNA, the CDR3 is TGTGCCAGCAGTGCCGTACAAGGGGCCCAGTACTAC.

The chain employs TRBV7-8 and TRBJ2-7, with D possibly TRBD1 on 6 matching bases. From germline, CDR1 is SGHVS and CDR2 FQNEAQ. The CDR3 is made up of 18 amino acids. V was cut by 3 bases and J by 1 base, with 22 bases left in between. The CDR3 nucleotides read TGTGCCAGCAGCTTTCAGCGAGACGGGACAACCCTTTCCTACGAGCAGTACGTC. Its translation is CASSFQRDGTTLSYEQYV.

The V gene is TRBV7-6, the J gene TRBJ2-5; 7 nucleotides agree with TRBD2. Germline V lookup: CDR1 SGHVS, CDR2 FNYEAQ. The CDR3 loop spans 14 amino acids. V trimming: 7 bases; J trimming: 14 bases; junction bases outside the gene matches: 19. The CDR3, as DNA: TGTGCCAGCACCCTAGGGAGGGACCCCGCTAGGGCCTACTTC. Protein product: CASTLGRDPARAYF.

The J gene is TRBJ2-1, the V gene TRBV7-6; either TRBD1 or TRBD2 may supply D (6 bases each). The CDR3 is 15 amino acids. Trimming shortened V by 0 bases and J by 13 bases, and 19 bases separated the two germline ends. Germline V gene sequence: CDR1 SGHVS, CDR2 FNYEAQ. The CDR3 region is CASSLARGTYKDQFF. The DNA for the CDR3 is TGTGCCAGCAGCTTAGCTCGCGGGACATACAAGGACCAGTTCTTC.

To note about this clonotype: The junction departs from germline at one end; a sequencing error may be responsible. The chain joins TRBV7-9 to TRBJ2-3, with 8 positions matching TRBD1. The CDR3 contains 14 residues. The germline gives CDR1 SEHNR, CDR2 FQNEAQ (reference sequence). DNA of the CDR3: TGTGCCAGCAGCCCGGGTCCCGGGCCAGGGGGCACTCAGTTT. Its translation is CASSPGPGPGGTQF.

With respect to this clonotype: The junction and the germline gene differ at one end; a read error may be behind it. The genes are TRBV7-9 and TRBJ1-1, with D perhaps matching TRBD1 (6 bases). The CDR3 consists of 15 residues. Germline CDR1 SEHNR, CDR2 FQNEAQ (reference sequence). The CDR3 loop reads CASSGTGRGNTAAFF. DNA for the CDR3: TGTGCCAGCAGCGGAACCGGGAGGGGGAACACTGCAGCTTTCTTT.

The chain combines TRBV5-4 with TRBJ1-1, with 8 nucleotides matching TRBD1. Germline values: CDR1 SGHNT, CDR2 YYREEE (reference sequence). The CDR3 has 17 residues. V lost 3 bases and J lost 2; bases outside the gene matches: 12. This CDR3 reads CASSYTSGQGGNTEAFF. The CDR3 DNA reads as TGTGCCAGCAGCTATACTAGCGGACAGGGAGGAAACACTGAAGCTTTCTTT.

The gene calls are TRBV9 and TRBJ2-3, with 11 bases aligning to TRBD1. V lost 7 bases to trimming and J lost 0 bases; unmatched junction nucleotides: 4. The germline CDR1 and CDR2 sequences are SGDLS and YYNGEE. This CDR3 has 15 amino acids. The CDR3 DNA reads TGTGCCAGCGGGACAGGGGGACAGAGCACAGATACGCAGTATTTT. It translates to CASGTGGQSTDTQYF.

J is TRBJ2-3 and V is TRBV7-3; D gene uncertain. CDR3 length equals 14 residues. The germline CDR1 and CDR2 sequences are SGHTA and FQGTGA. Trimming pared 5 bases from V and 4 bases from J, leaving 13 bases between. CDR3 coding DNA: TGTGCCAGCAGCCTTGCGCAAGCCCCAGATACGCAGTATTTT. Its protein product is CASSLAQAPDTQYF.

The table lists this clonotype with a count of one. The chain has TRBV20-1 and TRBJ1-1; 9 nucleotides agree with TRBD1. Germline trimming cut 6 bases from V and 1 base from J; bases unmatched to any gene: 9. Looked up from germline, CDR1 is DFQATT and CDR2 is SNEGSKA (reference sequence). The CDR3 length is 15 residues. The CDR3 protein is CSASDRGRGNTEAFF. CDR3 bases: TGCAGTGCCTCGGACAGGGGACGCGGGAACACTGAAGCTTTCTTT.

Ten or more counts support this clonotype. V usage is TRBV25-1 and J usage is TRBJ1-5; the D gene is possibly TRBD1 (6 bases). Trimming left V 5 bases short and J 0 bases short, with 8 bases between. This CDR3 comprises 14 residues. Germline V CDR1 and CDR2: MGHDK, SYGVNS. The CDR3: CASSRTASNQPQHF. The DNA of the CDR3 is TGTGCCAGCAGTAGGACAGCTAGCAATCAGCCCCAGCATTTT.

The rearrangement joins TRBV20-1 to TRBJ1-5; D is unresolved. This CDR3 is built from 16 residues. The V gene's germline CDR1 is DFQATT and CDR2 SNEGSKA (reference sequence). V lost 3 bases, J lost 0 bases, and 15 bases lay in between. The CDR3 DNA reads TGCAGTGCTAGCTCTTCGGAATTACCTAGCAATCAGCCCCAGCATTTT. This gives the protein CSASSSELPSNQPQHF.